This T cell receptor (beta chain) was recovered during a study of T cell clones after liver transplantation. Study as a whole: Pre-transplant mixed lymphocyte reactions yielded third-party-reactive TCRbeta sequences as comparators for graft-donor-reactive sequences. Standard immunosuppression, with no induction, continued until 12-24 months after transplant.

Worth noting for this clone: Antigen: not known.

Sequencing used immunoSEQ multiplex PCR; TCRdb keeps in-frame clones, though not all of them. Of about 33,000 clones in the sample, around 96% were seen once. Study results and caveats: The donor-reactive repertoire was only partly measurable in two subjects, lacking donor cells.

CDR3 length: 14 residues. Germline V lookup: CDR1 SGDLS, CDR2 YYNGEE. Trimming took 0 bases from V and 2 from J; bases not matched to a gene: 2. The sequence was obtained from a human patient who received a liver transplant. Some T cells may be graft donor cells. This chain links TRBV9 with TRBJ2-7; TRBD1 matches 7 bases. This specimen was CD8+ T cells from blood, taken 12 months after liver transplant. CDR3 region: CASSVGGQTYEQYF. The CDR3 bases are TGTGCCAGCAGCGTAGGGGGACAGACCTACGAGCAGTACTTC.